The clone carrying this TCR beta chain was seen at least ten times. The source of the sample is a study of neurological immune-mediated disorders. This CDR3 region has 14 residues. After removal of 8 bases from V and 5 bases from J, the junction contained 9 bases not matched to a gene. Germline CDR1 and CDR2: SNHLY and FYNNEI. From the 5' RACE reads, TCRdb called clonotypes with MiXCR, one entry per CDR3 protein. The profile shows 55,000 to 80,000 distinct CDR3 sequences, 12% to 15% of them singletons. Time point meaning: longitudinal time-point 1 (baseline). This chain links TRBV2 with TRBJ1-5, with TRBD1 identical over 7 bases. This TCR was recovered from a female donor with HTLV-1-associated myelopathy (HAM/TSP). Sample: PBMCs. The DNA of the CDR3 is TGTGCCAGCGGGAGAGGGGGCGCGTATCAGCCCCAGCATTTT. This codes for CASGRGGAYQPQHF.